The rows below give T cell receptor beta chains drawn from one sample of a study of OX40 agonist ivuxolimab in advanced cancers. The table came from immunoSEQ multiplex PCR; TCRdb's copy has only in-frame clones and leaves some out. The sample has 60,000 to 80,000 clones, around nine tenths seen once. This sample comprised CD4+ or CD8+ T cells sorted from blood, obtained in a trial of the OX40 agonist ivuxolimab. Every receptor here comes from an adult with an advanced solid tumor such as melanoma, head and neck, liver or kidney cancer. The CDR3 runs from the conserved cysteine through the conserved F or W. The D gene is left open where the match is weak. Rows may omit the clone size; those that give it use once, few, many or a size class.

>NA|NA|TRBV5-5|TRBJ2-1
TGTGCCAGCAGCCTTAGCGGATTAGTCCACAATGAGCAGTTCTTC
CASSLSGLVHNEQFF
>NA|TRBD1|TRBV27|TRBJ1-6
TGTGCCAGCTCCGGGGGCAGGGGGCACTCACCCCTCCACTTT
CASSGGRGHSPLHF
>NA|NA|TRBV19|TRBJ1-1
TGTGCCAGTAGTATAGGCAGGGGCACTGAAGCTTTCTTT
CASSIGRGTEAFF
>once|NA|TRBV7-2|TRBJ2-4
TGTGCCAGCAGCTTAGGGGGGTTGGACATTCAGTACTTC
CASSLGGLDIQYF
>NA|NA|TRBV19|TRBJ2-1
TGTGCCAGTAAATTAACAAATAGCCACAATGAGCAGTTCTTC
CASKLTNSHNEQFF
>few|TRBD2|TRBV5-1|TRBJ2-1
TGCGCCAGCAGCTTACTTAATCTAGCGGGAGGGATGCACAATGAGCAGTTCTTC
CASSLLNLAGGMHNEQFF
>NA|NA|TRBV19|TRBJ1-5
TGTGCCAGTACCCAACTCAGGGGTTCGAACAATCAGCCCCAGCATTTT
CASTQLRGSNNQPQHF
>NA|NA|TRBV19|TRBJ2-2
TGTGCCAGTAGTATATCCGGGACCACCGGGGAGCTGTTTTTT
CASSISGTTGELFF
>NA|TRBD2|TRBV19|TRBJ2-1
TGTGCCAGTAGAACTAGCGGATACAATGAGCAGTTCTTC
CASRTSGYNEQFF
>once|TRBD1|TRBV5-1|TRBJ1-2
TGCGCCAGCAGCTCCCTAGGGACAGGGGGAACTGGCTACACCTTC
CASSSLGTGGTGYTF
>NA|TRBD1|TRBV25-1|TRBJ2-7
TGTGCCAGCAGTGATCCGGGGACAGGGGGTTACGAGCAGTACTTC
CASSDPGTGGYEQYF
>NA|TRBD1|TRBV6-1|TRBJ2-1
TGTGCCAGCATTCGGGACAGGGGGGTCGGTGAGCAGTTCTTC
CASIRDRGVGEQFF
>NA|NA|TRBV10-3|TRBJ2-7
TGTGCCATCACAGGGGATGCCTACGAGCAGTACTTC
CAITGDAYEQYF
>NA|NA|TRBV27|TRBJ2-7
TGTGCCAGCACCCGGGATGGGCGGGGAGAGCAGTACTTC
CASTRDGRGEQYF
>once|NA|TRBV7-2|TRBJ2-6
TGTGCCAGCAGCTTAGCACCTGGGGCCAACGTCCTGACTTTC
CASSLAPGANVLTF